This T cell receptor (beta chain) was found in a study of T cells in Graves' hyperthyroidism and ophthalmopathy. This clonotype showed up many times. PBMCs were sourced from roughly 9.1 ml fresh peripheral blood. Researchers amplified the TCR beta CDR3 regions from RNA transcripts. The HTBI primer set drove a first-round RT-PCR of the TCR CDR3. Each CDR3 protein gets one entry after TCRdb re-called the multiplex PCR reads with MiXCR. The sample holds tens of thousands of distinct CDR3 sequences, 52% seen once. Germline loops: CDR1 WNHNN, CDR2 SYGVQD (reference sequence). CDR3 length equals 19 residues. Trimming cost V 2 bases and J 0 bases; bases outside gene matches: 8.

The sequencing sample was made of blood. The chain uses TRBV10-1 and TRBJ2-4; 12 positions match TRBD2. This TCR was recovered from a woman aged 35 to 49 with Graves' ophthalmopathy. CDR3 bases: TGCGCCAGCAGTGAGACCCGACTAGCGGGAGACCCAGCCAAAAACATTCAGTACTTC. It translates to CASSETRLAGDPAKNIQYF.